The source of this T cell receptor (beta chain) is a study of blood T cell repertoires in COVID-19 (dated by TCRdb to about 2020). Background for the entire study: Samples from collaborators originated in the United States, Italy and Spain and spanned both the acute and convalescent phases of COVID-19. The prospective study material was composed of cDNA or gDNA derived from T cells, B-cell-depleted T cells, or PBMCs. The dataset comprised deeply sampled blood TCRbeta repertoires from subjects exposed to, actively infected with, or recovered from COVID-19. The repertoires were made available in a free public database intended to serve as a resource for research on the immune response to SARS-CoV-2. The samples were drawn from two sources: the first 160 participants of the ongoing ImmuneRACE study, and fewer than 1,500 subjects contributed by 6 global collaborators. Sample metadata almost always included a de-identified subject ID, COVID-19 status, age in years and sex. Where available, HLA class I and class II types were obtained from metadata supplied by the sample provider rather than from assay-based typing. The full study reports these points: The quantity of clinical and demographic metadata differed by source and by participant and was supplied without curation.

This clone was counted a few times. Its recognized antigen is unknown. The sample holds no much larger clone one base away, and base qualities are not on file. The collaborating institutions used their own protocols to collect whole blood in K2EDTA tubes. For TCRbeta analysis, collaborators shipped samples in one of three forms: frozen whole blood, isolated PBMCs, or DNA extracted from either of those sample types. Spanning cysteine to phenylalanine, the CDR3 consists of 14 amino acids. Only CDR3 DNA remains: 42 bases, in frame from the first base. CDR1 and CDR2 (SGHNT, YYREEE) derive from the germline V gene (reference sequence). A distance of 11 bases separates the germline ends of V and J, which lose 1 base and 7 bases respectively. TCRbeta CDR3 regions were amplified from genomic DNA by means of the immunoSEQ Assay, a bias-controlled multiplex PCR. The source study handled its data this way. The number of nucleated cells in each sample was estimated by amplification of reference gene primers within the assay. To quantify the absolute abundance of each unique TCRbeta CDR3 rearrangement, sequence reads were collapsed and filtered. For each sample, productive Simpson clonality was calculated by taking the square root of Simpson's diversity index across productive rearrangements. In TCRdb, the immuneACCESS table is reduced to in-frame sequences with V and J assigned. These tables do not hold every clone; where another copy was compared, an unresolved V gene accounts for under half, and the others remain unexplained. The DNA gave D and trimming, while V, J and clone size come from that table. For this sample the table gives under 200,000 clones, of which about 85% were detected only once. Of the sample, approximately 9.4% falls within the top ten clones.

Sequenced material: peripheral blood. The sequence was obtained from a woman aged 80 or over with acute or convalescent COVID-19. The chain is encoded by TRBV5-4 joined to TRBJ2-2; TRBD1 could be the D gene, as 6 bases match. CDR3 region: CASSLRQGFGELFF. Here is the DNA: TGTGCCAGCAGCTTGAGGCAGGGGTTCGGGGAGCTGTTTTTT.